Sequencing of this T cell receptor (beta chain) was carried out in a study of patients and donors after allogeneic stem cell transplantation. The trim removed 1 base at V and 0 bases at J, leaving 3 bases unmatched. The CDR3 is 15 amino acids. Germline values: CDR1 LNHDA, CDR2 SQIVND (reference sequence). TCRdb re-called the RT-PCR reads with MiXCR, one entry per CDR3 protein. Of 920,000 or so distinct CDR3 sequences in the sample, approximately 19% are singletons; the top ten hold approximately 5.9%. This TCR derives from a human donor who was either an allogeneic HSCT recipient or a stem cell or donor lymphocyte infusion donor (not recorded which). It is not recorded whose cells these are; they may come from a transplant donor. The rearrangement links TRBV19 to TRBJ2-7, with 7 bases aligning to TRBD1. Sequencing used blood, either unsorted or a sorted T cell fraction (not recorded which). This CDR3 reads CASSIGTGASYEQYF. CDR3 DNA sequence: TGTGCCAGTAGTATAGGGACAGGAGCCTCCTACGAGCAGTACTTC.